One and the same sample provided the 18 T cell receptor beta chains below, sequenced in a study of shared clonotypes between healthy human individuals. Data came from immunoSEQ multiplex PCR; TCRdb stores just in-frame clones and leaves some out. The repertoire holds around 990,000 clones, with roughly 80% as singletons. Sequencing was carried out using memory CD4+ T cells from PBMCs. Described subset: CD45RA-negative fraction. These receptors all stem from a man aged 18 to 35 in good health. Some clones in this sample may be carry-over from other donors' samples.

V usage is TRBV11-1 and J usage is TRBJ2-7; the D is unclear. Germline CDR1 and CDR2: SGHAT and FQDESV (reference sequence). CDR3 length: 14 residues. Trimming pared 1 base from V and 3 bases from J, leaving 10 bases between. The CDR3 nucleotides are TGTGCCAGCAGCTTAGAGGCCAGAAGCTACGAGCAGTACTTC. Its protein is CASSLEARSYEQYF.

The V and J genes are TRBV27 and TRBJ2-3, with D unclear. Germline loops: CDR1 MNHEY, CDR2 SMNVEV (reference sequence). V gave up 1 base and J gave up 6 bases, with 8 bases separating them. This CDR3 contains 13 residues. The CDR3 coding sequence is TGTGCCAGCAGTTTATATTCAGGCGATACGCAGTATTTT. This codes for CASSLYSGDTQYF.

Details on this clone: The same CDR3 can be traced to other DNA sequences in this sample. The chain's CDR3 is CASSPGLATYEQYF. CDR3 in DNA: TGTGCCAGCTCACCGGGACTAGCGACCTACGAGCAGTACTTC. V and J are TRBV18 and TRBJ2-7, with TRBD2 matching over 10 bases. This CDR3 is 14 amino acids long. With V trimmed by 3 bases and J by 2 bases, 1 base remained unmatched. Germline loops: CDR1 KGHSH, CDR2 LQKENI.

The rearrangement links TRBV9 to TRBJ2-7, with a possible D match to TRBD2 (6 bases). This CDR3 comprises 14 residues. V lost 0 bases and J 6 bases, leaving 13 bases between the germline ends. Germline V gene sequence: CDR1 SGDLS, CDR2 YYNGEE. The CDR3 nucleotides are TGTGCCAGCAGCGTAGTGGGACTGTCTGGCGAGCAGTACTTC. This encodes CASSVVGLSGEQYF.

CDR3 DNA: TGCAGTGCTTACAGTGAGTATGAGCAGTTCTTC. This translates into CSAYSEYEQFF. The chain recombines TRBV20-1 with TRBJ2-1; D is undetermined. CDR1 is DFQATT and CDR2 is SNEGSKA in the germline V gene (reference sequence). There are 11 residues in the CDR3. Between the trimmed V and J ends, which lost 5 bases and 8 bases, there was a span of 10 bases.

For the CDR3, the DNA is TGTGCCAGCAGCTCTCTGGGGGCTAACACTGAAGCTTTCTTT. It yields the protein CASSSLGANTEAFF. V is TRBV11-2 and J is TRBJ1-1; a weak D match, TRBD1 (6 bases). The germline V gene has CDR1 SGHAT and CDR2 FQNNGV. CDR3 length: 14 residues. V was trimmed by 4 bases and J by 2 bases, leaving 11 bases between them.

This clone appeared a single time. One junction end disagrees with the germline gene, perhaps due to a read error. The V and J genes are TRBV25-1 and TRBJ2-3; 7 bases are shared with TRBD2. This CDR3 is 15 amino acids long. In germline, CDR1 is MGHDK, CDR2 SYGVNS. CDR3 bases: TGTGCCAGCAGTGATGTTGGCGGGAGCAGAGATACGCAGTATTTT. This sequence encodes CASSDVGGSRDTQYF. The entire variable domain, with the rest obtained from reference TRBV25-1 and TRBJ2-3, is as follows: EADIYQTPRYLVIGTGKKITLECSQTMGHDKMYWYQQDPGMELHLIHYSYGVNSTEKGDLSSESTVSRIRTEHFPLTLESARPSHTSQYLCASSDVGGSRDTQYFGPGTRLTVL.

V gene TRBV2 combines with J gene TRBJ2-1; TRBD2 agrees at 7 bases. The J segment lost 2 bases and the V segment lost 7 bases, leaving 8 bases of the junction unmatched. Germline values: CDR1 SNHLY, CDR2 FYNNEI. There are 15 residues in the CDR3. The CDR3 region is CASNGLAAPYNEQFF. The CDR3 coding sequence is TGTGCCAGCAATGGGCTAGCGGCCCCCTACAATGAGCAGTTCTTC.

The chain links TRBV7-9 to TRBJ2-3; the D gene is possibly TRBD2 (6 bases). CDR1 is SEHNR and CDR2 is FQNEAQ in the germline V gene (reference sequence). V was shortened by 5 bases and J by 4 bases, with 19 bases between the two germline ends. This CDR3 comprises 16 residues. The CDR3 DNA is TGTGCCAGCAGCCCCGGGAGTGGGGTTATCTCAGATACGCAGTATTTT. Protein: CASSPGSGVISDTQYF. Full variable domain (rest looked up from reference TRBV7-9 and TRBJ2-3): DTGVSQNPRHKITKRGQNVTFRCDPISEHNRLYWYRQTLGQGPEFLTYFQNEAQLEKSRLLSDRFSAERPKGSFSTLEIQRTEQGDSAMYLCASSPGSGVISDTQYFGPGTRLTVL.

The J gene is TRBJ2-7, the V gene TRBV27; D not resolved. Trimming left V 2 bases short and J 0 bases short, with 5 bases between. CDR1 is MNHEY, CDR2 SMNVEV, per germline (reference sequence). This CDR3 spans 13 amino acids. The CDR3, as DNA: TGTGCCAGCAGTTTACAGTACTCCTACGAGCAGTACTTC. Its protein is CASSLQYSYEQYF.

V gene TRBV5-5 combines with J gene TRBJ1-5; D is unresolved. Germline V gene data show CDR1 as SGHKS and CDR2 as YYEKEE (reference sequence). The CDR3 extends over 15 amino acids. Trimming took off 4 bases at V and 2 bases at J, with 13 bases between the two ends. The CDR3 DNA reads TGTGCCAGCAGCAGAGCACCTCGGGGCAATCAGCCCCAGCATTTT. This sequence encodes CASSRAPRGNQPQHF. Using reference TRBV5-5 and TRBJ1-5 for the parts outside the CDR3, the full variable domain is DAGVTQSPTHLIKTRGQQVTLRCSPISGHKSVSWYQQVLGQGPQFIFQYYEKEERGRGNFPDRFSARQFPNYSSELNVNALLLGDSALYLCASSRAPRGNQPQHFGDGTRLSIL.

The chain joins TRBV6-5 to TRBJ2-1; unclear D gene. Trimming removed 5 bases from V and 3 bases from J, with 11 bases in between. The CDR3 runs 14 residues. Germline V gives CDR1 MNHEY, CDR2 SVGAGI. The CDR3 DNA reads TGTGCCAGCAGTCCGGGCCCAAACTACAATGAGCAGTTCTTC. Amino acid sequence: CASSPGPNYNEQFF.

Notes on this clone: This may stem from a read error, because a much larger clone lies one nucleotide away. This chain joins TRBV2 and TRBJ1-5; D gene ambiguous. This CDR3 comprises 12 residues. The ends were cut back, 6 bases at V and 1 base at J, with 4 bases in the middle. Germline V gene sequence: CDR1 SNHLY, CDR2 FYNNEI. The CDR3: CASRESNQPQHF. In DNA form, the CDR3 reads TGTGCCAGCAGGGAGAGCAATCAGCCCCAGCATTTT.

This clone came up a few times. CDR3 amino acids: CASSSRVSEAFF. DNA of the CDR3: TGTGCCAGTAGTTCCAGGGTCTCTGAAGCTTTCTTT. The chain combines TRBV19 with TRBJ1-1; the D gene is possibly TRBD1 (5 bases). V was cut by 5 bases and J by 6 bases, with 10 bases left in between. The V gene's germline CDR1 is LNHDA and CDR2 SQIVND (reference sequence). The CDR3 length is 12 residues.

Here the CDR3 reads CASSLGGADTQYF. The CDR3 nucleotides read TGTGCCAGCAGCTTGGGGGGGGCAGATACGCAGTATTTT. The genes are TRBV5-4 and TRBJ2-3; weak D call: TRBD2 (6 bases). There are 13 residues in the CDR3. Trimming stripped 0 bases from V and 4 bases from J, with 6 bases between. Germline V gene sequence: CDR1 SGHNT, CDR2 YYREEE (reference sequence).

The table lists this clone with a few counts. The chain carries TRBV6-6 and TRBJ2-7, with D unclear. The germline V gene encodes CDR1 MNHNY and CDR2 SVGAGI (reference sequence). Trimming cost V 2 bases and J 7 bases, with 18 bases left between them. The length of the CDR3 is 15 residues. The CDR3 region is CASSYPSQTKGEQYF. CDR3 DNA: TGTGCCAGCAGTTACCCATCACAGACCAAAGGGGAGCAGTACTTC.

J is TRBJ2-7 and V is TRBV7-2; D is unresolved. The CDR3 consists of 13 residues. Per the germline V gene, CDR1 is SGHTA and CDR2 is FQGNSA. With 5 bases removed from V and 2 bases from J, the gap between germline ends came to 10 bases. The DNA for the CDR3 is TGTGCCAGCAGCCCCAGTCCACCCTACGAGCAGTACTTC. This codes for CASSPSPPYEQYF.

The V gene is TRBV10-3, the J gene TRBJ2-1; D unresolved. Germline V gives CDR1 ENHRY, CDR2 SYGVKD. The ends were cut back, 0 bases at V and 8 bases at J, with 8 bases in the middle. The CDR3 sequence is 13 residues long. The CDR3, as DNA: TGTGCCATCAGTGAGTCAAATTGGGATGAGCAGTTCTTC. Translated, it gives CAISESNWDEQFF.